The next 5 T cell receptor beta chains were all read from a single sample in a study of blood T cell repertoires in COVID-19. Clones were read by immunoSEQ multiplex PCR, and TCRdb kept only the in-frame ones, dropping some. This sample has around 270,000 clones, with about nine tenths found just once. The sequenced material came from peripheral blood. These receptors all stem from a man aged 55-75 years who had recovered from COVID-19.

The genes are TRBV5-1 and TRBJ2-3; D may be TRBD2 (6 bases). CDR1 is SGHRS and CDR2 is YFSETQ in the germline V gene. The length of the CDR3 is 17 residues. Trimming shortened V by 4 bases and J by 3 bases, and 21 bases separated the two germline ends. CDR3 DNA sequence: TGCGCCAGCAGCGGCTTACTCCGGGGGAGTGTGACAGATACGCAGTATTTT. Its protein is CASSGLLRGSVTDTQYF.

This sequence joins TRBV14 and TRBJ2-1; 11 bases fit TRBD2. J gave up 6 bases and V 6 bases, and 7 bases lay outside the gene matches. The CDR3 runs to 15 residues. CDR1 SGHDN and CDR2 FVKESK come from the germline V gene. The CDR3 reads CASSGKGTSGNEQFF. Written as DNA, the CDR3 is TGTGCCAGCAGTGGTAAAGGGACTAGCGGCAATGAGCAGTTCTTC.

This chain uses TRBV27 with TRBJ2-7; the D gene is possibly TRBD2 (6 bases). The V end lost 5 bases, the J end lost 4 bases, and 9 bases lay between the germline ends. CDR1 is MNHEY and CDR2 is SMNVEV in the germline V gene (reference sequence). The CDR3 totals 12 residues. CDR3 DNA sequence: TGTGCCAGCAGTCCCGGGACTTACGAGCAGTACTTC. Amino acids: CASSPGTYEQYF.

This sequence joins TRBV4-2 and TRBJ2-7; possibly TRBD2 for D (6 bases). CDR1 LGHNA and CDR2 YNFKEQ come from the germline V gene. There are 15 residues in the CDR3. V was clipped by 1 base and J by 0 bases, with 10 bases between them. The CDR3 loop reads CASSQVAGSSYEQYF. As DNA, the CDR3 is TGTGCCAGCAGCCAAGTCGCGGGGAGCTCCTACGAGCAGTACTTC.

The CDR3: CASSLARGNQETQYF. The CDR3 nucleotides are TGTGCCAGCAGCTTGGCGCGGGGCAACCAAGAGACCCAGTACTTC. V usage is TRBV5-4 and J usage is TRBJ2-5; D might be TRBD2 (6 bases). CDR1 and CDR2 (germline): SGHNT, YYREEE (reference sequence). V lost 0 bases, J lost 0 bases, and 9 bases lay in between. The CDR3 is 15 amino acids.